The rows below give T cell receptor beta chains drawn from one sample of a study of blood T cell repertoires in COVID-19. Here immunoSEQ multiplex PCR was the method, and the copy in TCRdb shows in-frame clones only, minus some. This sample has 200,000 to 250,000 clones; approximately 80% occur once, and the top ten carry 3.5% to 5.5%. The sequenced material came from PBMCs or T cells enriched from blood (not recorded which). All receptors come from a man aged 25 to 40 with acute COVID-19. Each CDR3 is given with its conserved first and last residue. The D gene is left open where the match is weak. The size field is filled for only some rows; it gives once, few, many or a size class.

TRBJ2-7,many,.,TRBV7-9,CASSFPGTYEQYF,TGTGCCAGCAGCTTTCCGGGGACCTACGAGCAGTACTTC
TRBJ1-2,.,.,TRBV21-1,CASSKARTYGYTF,TGTGCCAGCAGCAAAGCGCGAACTTATGGCTACACCTTC
TRBJ1-3,.,TRBD1,TRBV5-1,CASSLETGVSGNTIYF,TGCGCCAGCAGTTTGGAGACAGGGGTCTCTGGAAACACCATATATTTT
TRBJ1-2,few,.,TRBV5-1,CASSLGQDIYGYTF,TGCGCCAGCAGCTTGGGGCAGGACATCTATGGCTACACCTTC
TRBJ1-2,.,.,TRBV27,CASRLAGLYYGYTF,TGTGCCAGCAGGTTAGCGGGACTGTACTATGGCTACACCTTC
TRBJ1-4,.,.,TRBV29-1,CSVDPGGLNEKLFF,TGCAGCGTTGACCCGGGGGGGCTAAATGAAAAACTGTTTTTT
TRBJ1-1,.,TRBD1,TRBV10-3,CATTGDRVDTEAFF,TGTGCCACCACGGGGGACAGGGTAGACACTGAAGCTTTCTTT
TRBJ2-1,once,TRBD2,TRBV4-2,CASRELAGGLSYNEQFF,TGTGCCAGCAGGGAGCTAGCGGGGGGCCTTTCCTACAATGAGCAGTTCTTC
TRBJ1-3,.,.,TRBV11-2,CASSLAPMGFGGDTIYF,TGTGCCAGCAGCTTAGCACCCATGGGCTTTGGAGGTGACACCATATATTTT
TRBJ1-1,.,.,TRBV7-6,CASGPTGMNTEAFF,TGTGCCAGCGGGCCGACAGGAATGAACACTGAAGCTTTCTTT
TRBJ2-6,.,.,TRBV19,CASSIDRWGGPSGANVLTF,TGTGCCAGTAGTATAGATCGTTGGGGGGGGCCTTCTGGGGCCAACGTCCTGACTTTC
TRBJ2-7,.,.,TRBV30,CAWSQGKYEQYF,TGTGCCTGGAGTCAGGGAAAGTACGAGCAGTACTTC
TRBJ1-2,.,.,TRBV27,CASSGPNPGRNYGYTF,TGTGCCAGCAGTGGCCCTAATCCGGGAAGGAACTATGGCTACACCTTC
TRBJ1-2,.,TRBD1,TRBV12-5,CASGSGQGAAYGYTF,TGTGCTAGTGGTTCGGGACAGGGGGCGGCCTATGGCTACACCTTC
TRBJ2-3,.,.,TRBV4-1,CASSQYGGRGAADTQYF,TGCGCCAGCAGCCAGTACGGCGGCCGGGGGGCTGCAGATACGCAGTATTTT
TRBJ2-3,.,TRBD2,TRBV28,CATALAGETDTQYF,TGTGCCACCGCCTTAGCGGGGGAGACAGATACGCAGTATTTT
TRBJ1-6,.,.,TRBV6-2/TRBV6-3,CASSTHFRGGGSPLHF,TGTGCCAGCAGCACCCACTTCAGGGGAGGGGGTTCACCCCTCCACTTT
TRBJ2-5,.,.,TRBV6-5,CASRGASQETQYF,TGTGCCAGCAGGGGGGCATCTCAAGAGACCCAGTACTTC
TRBJ2-5,once,.,TRBV10-2,CASSEHQQETQYF,TGCGCCAGCAGTGAGCACCAGCAAGAGACCCAGTACTTC
TRBJ2-5,.,.,TRBV5-6,CASSLGQQETQYF,TGTGCCAGCAGCTTGGGACAGCAAGAGACCCAGTACTTC
TRBJ1-2,.,TRBD1,TRBV5-1,CASSIGTGDGYTF,TGCGCCAGCAGCATTGGGACAGGGGATGGCTACACCTTC
TRBJ2-7,.,.,TRBV3-1/TRBV3-2,CASSNRVYEQYF,TGTGCCAGCAGCAACAGGGTCTACGAGCAGTACTTC
TRBJ1-3,.,.,TRBV7-3,CASSPFGAPGNTIYF,TGTGCCAGCAGCCCGTTTGGGGCCCCTGGAAACACCATATATTTT
TRBJ1-1,.,TRBD1,TRBV6-1,CASSEKPGGFSNTEAFF,TGTGCCAGCAGTGAAAAACCAGGGGGCTTTTCGAACACTGAAGCTTTCTTT
TRBJ2-1,.,.,TRBV29-1,CSVEDGGGHSPGQFF,TGCAGCGTTGAAGACGGCGGGGGCCACTCCCCCGGGCAGTTCTTC
TRBJ1-2,once,TRBD1,TRBV6-5,CASSYLGGQTF,TGTGCCAGCAGTTATCTCGGGGGACAGACCTTC
TRBJ1-1,.,TRBD1,TRBV11-1,CASSWTGVSEAFF,TGTGCCAGCAGCTGGACAGGGGTGTCTGAAGCTTTCTTT
TRBJ1-5,.,.,TRBV6-5,CASSWAGSNQPQHF,TGTGCCAGCAGTTGGGCAGGGAGCAATCAGCCCCAGCATTTT
TRBJ1-2,few,.,TRBV30,CAWSRAGTPDYGYTF,TGTGCCTGGAGTCGCGCCGGGACACCGGACTATGGCTACACCTTC
TRBJ2-7,.,.,TRBV9,CASSVEVGGMYEQYF,TGTGCCAGCAGCGTAGAAGTAGGGGGTATGTACGAGCAGTACTTC
TRBJ1-1,.,.,TRBV19,CASSGRSTEAFF,TGTGCCAGTAGTGGAAGGAGTACTGAAGCTTTCTTT
TRBJ1-2,.,.,TRBV10-2,CASSGERQNYGYTF,TGCGCCAGCAGTGGAGAGAGACAGAACTATGGCTACACCTTC
TRBJ1-5,.,TRBD1,TRBV28,CASSYGTGNQPQHF,TGTGCCAGCAGTTACGGGACAGGAAATCAGCCCCAGCATTTT
TRBJ1-2,few,.,TRBV3-1/TRBV3-2,CASSQVPTRGPYGYTF,TGTGCCAGCAGCCAAGTCCCCACACGCGGGCCATATGGCTACACCTTC
TRBJ1-1,.,.,TRBV5-1,CASSLVGASGNTEAFF,TGCGCCAGCAGCTTGGTAGGCGCCAGCGGGAACACTGAAGCTTTCTTT
TRBJ1-2,.,TRBD1,TRBV5-4,CASSFVLGGRGYTF,TGTGCCAGCAGCTTTGTCTTAGGGGGCCGTGGCTACACCTTC
TRBJ2-1,.,.,TRBV9,CASSPHSTHYNEQFF,TGTGCCAGCAGCCCCCACTCGACTCACTACAATGAGCAGTTCTTC
TRBJ2-2,.,.,TRBV6-5,CASRRAAAGELFF,TGTGCCAGCAGGCGAGCGGCCGCCGGGGAGCTGTTTTTT
TRBJ1-2,.,TRBD1,TRBV27,CASRRTGDGYGYTF,TGTGCCAGCAGGAGGACAGGGGACGGTTATGGCTACACCTTC
TRBJ1-6,few,.,TRBV15,CATSREMTENSPLHF,TGTGCCACCAGCAGAGAGATGACAGAAAATTCACCCCTCCACTTT
TRBJ2-3,.,TRBD1,TRBV5-1,CASSLTGGSTQYF,TGCGCCAGCAGCTTGACAGGGGGGAGTACGCAGTATTTT
TRBJ1-2,.,.,TRBV28,CASQTQEGGYTF,TGTGCCAGCCAAACTCAGGAGGGGGGCTACACCTTC
TRBJ1-6,.,TRBD1,TRBV19,CASRSQGVDRTPLHF,TGTGCCAGTAGATCGCAGGGGGTGGACAGGACACCCCTCCACTTT
TRBJ1-2,.,.,TRBV30,CAWRPGTGGYTF,TGTGCCTGGAGACCAGGGACTGGGGGCTACACCTTC
TRBJ1-2,.,.,TRBV19,CASTRTETNYGYTF,TGTGCCAGTACCCGGACAGAAACTAACTATGGCTACACCTTC
TRBJ2-4,.,.,TRBV19,CASSIANLAKNIQYF,TGTGCCAGTAGTATAGCCAACTTAGCCAAAAACATTCAGTACTTC
TRBJ2-7,.,TRBD1,TRBV6-4,CASSGRQGLVYEQYF,TGTGCCAGCAGTGGAAGACAGGGATTGGTCTACGAGCAGTACTTC
TRBJ1-2,.,.,TRBV9,CASSVGGNYGYTF,TGTGCCAGCAGCGTAGGCGGTAACTATGGCTACACCTTC
TRBJ2-2,.,.,TRBV5-4,CASSLVPSRDTGELFF,TGTGCCAGCAGCTTGGTGCCCAGCCGGGACACCGGGGAGCTGTTTTTT
TRBJ1-5,.,.,TRBV15,CATSSKLQDIPYQPQHF,TGTGCCACCAGCAGCAAATTACAGGACATCCCCTATCAGCCCCAGCATTTT
TRBJ1-1,.,.,TRBV11-2,CASRTNTEAFF,TGTGCCAGCAGAACAAACACTGAAGCTTTCTTT
TRBJ1-2,many,TRBD1,TRBV5-6,CASSLYLTGGSGYTF,TGTGCCAGCAGCTTGTATTTGACAGGGGGTTCTGGCTACACCTTC
TRBJ2-3,.,TRBD2,TRBV5-1,CASSLALALAGADTQYF,TGCGCCAGCAGCTTGGCCCTAGCCCTAGCGGGCGCAGATACGCAGTATTTT